Here is one T cell receptor (beta chain) with its context. This sample is drawn from a study of radiation and T cells in renal cell carcinoma. Time point described: baseline pretreatment blood. Treatment in this sample: 15 Gy SBRT to primary tumor, nephrectomy 4 weeks later. The assay was immunoSEQ multiplex PCR, and TCRdb's table has in-frame clones only and misses some. Of 150,000 or so clones listed, 88% are singletons. The input for sequencing was blood, taken from a patient whose treatment included radiotherapy and nephrectomy. The receptor comes from a woman between 45 and 60 years old with renal cell carcinoma.

The chain's CDR3 is CASSLMTGLTSVETQYF. The CDR3 DNA is TGTGCCAGCAGCCTTATGACAGGGCTTACTAGTGTGGAGACCCAGTACTTC. J is TRBJ2-5 and V is TRBV7-8; 7 bases match TRBD1. V trimming: 5 bases; J trimming: 5 bases; junction bases outside the gene matches: 17. Germline V gene data show CDR1 as SGHVS and CDR2 as FQNEAQ. The CDR3 loop spans 17 amino acids.